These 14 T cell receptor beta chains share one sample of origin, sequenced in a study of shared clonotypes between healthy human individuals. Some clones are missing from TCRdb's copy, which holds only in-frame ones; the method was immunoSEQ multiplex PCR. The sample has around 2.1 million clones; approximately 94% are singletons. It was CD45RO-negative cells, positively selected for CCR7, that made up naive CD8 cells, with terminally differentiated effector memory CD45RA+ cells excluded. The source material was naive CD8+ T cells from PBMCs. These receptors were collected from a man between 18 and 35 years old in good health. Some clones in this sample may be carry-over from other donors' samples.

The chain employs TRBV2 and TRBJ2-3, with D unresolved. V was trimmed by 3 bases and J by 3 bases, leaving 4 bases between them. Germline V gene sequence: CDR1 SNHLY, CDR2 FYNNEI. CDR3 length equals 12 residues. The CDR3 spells CASSEGTDTQYF. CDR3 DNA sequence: TGTGCCAGCAGTGAGGGGACAGATACGCAGTATTTT.

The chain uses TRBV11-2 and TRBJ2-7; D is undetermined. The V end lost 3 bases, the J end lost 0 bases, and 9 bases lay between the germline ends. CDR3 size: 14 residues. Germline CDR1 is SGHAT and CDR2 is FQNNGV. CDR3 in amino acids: CASSLAQLSYEQYF. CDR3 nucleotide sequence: TGTGCCAGCAGCTTGGCTCAACTCTCCTACGAGCAGTACTTC.

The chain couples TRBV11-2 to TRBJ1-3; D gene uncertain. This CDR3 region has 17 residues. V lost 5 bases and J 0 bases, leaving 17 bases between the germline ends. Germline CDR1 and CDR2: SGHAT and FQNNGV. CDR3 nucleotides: TGTGCCAGCAGCCCCCCCGGAGGGATTTACTCTGGAAACACCATATATTTT. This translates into CASSPPGGIYSGNTIYF.

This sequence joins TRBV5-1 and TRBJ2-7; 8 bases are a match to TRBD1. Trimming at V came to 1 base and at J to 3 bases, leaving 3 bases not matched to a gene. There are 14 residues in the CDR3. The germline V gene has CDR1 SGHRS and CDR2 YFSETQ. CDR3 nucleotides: TGCGCCAGCAGCTTGCTCGGACAGGGCTACGAGCAGTACTTC. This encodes CASSLLGQGYEQYF.

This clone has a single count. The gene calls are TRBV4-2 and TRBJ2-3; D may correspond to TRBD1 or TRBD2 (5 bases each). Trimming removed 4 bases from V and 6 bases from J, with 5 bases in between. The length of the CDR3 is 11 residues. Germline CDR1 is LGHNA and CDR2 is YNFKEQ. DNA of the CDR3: TGTGCCAGCAGCCGGGGGGATACGCAGTATTTT. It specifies CASSRGDTQYF.

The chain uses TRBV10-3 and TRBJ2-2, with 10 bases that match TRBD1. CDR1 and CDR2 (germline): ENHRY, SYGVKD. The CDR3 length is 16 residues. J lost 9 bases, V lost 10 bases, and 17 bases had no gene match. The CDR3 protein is CATLFGTGESHRELFF. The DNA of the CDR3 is TGTGCCACCCTTTTTGGGACAGGGGAGAGTCACCGGGAGCTGTTTTTT.

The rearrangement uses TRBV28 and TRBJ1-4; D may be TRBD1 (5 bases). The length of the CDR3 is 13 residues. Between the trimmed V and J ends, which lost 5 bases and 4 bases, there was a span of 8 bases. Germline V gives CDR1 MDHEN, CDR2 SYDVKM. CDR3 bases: TGTGCCAGCAGTCGCAGGGATAATGAAAAACTGTTTTTT. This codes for CASSRRDNEKLFF. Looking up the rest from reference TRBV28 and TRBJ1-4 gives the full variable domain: DVKVTQSSRYLVKRTGEKVFLECVQDMDHENMFWYRQDPGLGLRLIYFSYDVKMKEKGDIPEGYSVSREKKERFSLILESASTNQTSMYLCASSRRDNEKLFFGSGTQLSVL.

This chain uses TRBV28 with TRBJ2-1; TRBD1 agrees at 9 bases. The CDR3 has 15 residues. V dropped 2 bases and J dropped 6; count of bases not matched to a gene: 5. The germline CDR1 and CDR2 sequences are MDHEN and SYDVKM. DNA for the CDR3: TGTGCCAGCAGTTTAGGGGACAGGGTAAGCAATGAGCAGTTCTTC. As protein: CASSLGDRVSNEQFF.

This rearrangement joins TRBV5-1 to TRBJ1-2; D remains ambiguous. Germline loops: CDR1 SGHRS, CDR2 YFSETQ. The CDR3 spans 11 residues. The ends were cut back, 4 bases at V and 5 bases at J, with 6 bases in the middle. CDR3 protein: CASSMGYGYTF. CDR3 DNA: TGCGCCAGCAGCATGGGATATGGCTACACCTTC.

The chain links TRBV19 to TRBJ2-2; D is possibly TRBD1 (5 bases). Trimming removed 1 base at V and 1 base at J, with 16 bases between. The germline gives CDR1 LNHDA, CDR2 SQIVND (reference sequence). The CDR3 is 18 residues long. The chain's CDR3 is CASSIGATAPLNTGELFF. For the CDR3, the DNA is TGTGCCAGTAGTATAGGAGCGACAGCGCCACTGAACACCGGGGAGCTGTTTTTT. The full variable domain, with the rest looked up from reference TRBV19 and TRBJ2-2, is DGGITQSPKYLFRKEGQNVTLSCEQNLNHDAMYWYRQDPGQGLRLIYYSQIVNDFQKGDIAEGYSVSREKKESFPLTVTSAQKNPTAFYLCASSIGATAPLNTGELFFGEGSRLTVL.

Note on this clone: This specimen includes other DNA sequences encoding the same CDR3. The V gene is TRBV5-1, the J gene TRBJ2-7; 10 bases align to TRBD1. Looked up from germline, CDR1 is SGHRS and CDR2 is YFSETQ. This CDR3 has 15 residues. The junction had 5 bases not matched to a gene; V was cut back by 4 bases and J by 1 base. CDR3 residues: CASSPGQGGSYEQYF. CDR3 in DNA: TGCGCCAGCAGCCCCGGACAGGGGGGATCCTACGAGCAGTACTTC.

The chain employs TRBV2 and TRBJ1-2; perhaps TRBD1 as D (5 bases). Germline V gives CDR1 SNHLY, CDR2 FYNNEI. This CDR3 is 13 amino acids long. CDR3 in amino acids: CARKEGSDYGYTF. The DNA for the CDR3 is TGTGCTCGAAAGGAGGGGAGCGACTATGGCTACACCTTC.

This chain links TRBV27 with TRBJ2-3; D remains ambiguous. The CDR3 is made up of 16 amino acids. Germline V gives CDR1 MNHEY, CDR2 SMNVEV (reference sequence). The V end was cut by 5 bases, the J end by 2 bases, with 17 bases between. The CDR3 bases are TGTGCCAGCAGTCCCCCCGTCAAACCCGACACAGATACGCAGTATTTT. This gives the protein CASSPPVKPDTDTQYF.

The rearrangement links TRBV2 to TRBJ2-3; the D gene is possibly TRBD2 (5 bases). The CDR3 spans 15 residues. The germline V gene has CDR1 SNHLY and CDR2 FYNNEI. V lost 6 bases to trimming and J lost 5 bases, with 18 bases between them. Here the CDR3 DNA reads TGTGCCAGCAGGGTATCGAGCGGATTTAAAGATACGCAGTATTTT. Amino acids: CASRVSSGFKDTQYF. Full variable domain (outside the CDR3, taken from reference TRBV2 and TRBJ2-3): EPEVTQTPSHQVTQMGQEVILRCVPISNHLYFYWYRQILGQKVEFLVSFYNNEISEKSEIFDDQFSVERPDGSNFTLKIRSTKLEDSAMYFCASRVSSGFKDTQYFGPGTRLTVL.